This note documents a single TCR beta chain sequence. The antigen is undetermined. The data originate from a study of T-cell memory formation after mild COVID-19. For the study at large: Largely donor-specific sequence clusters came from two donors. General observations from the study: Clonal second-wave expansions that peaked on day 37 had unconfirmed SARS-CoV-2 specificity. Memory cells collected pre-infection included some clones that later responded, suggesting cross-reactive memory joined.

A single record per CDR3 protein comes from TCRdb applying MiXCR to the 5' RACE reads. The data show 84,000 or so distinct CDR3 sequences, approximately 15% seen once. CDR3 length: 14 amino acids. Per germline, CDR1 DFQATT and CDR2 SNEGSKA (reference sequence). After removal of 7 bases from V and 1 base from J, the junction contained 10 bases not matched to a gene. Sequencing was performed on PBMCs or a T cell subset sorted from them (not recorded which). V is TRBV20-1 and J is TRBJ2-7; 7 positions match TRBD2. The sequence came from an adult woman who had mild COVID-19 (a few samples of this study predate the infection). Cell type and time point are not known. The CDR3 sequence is CSGHSASGSYEQYF. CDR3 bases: TGCAGTGGGCACTCGGCTAGCGGATCCTACGAGCAGTACTTC.